The rows below give T cell receptor beta chains drawn from one sample of a study of blood T cell repertoires in COVID-19. Produced via immunoSEQ multiplex PCR; TCRdb's table is partial and in-frame only. Of about 110,000 clones in the sample, more than 80% were seen once. Source material: peripheral blood. These TCRs come from a woman in her fifties or sixties with COVID-19, enrolled during active disease. Both conserved end residues are part of each CDR3. Each record gives: CDR3 DNA, CDR3 protein, J gene, D gene, clone size, V gene. D genes are given only for firm matches. Not every row has a clone size; where given, it reads once, few, many or a size class.

TGCGCCAGCAGCCAGTACAAGGGGGCTTTCACTGAAGCTTTCTTT | CASSQYKGAFTEAFF | TRBJ1-1 | TRBD1 | - | TRBV4-3
TGTGCTAGTGGTTTGCCGCGGGGGGAAGTATATGGCTACACCTTC | CASGLPRGEVYGYTF | TRBJ1-2 | - | - | TRBV12-5
TGTGCCAGCAGTCCTGGACTAGCGGGGGGGTACACAGATACGCAGTATTTT | CASSPGLAGGYTDTQYF | TRBJ2-3 | TRBD2 | once | TRBV6-6
TGTGCCAGCAGCTTAAGCTCAGGGCCCTCCTACGAGCAGTACTTC | CASSLSSGPSYEQYF | TRBJ2-7 | - | once | TRBV7-9
TGTGCCAGTAGTGACAGGGGTCGACGGTGGGACGAGCAGTACTTC | CASSDRGRRWDEQYF | TRBJ2-7 | TRBD1 | - | TRBV19
TGTGCCAGCAGCCCCAACTTTCTAGGGCGCGGAGGGTACACTGAAGCTTTCTTT | CASSPNFLGRGGYTEAFF | TRBJ1-1 | - | - | TRBV7-3
TGTGCCAGCAGCGACAGAATCGGTCAGCCCCAGCATTTT | CASSDRIGQPQHF | TRBJ1-5 | - | - | TRBV6-5
TGTGCCACCAGTGAGAACTTAGGAAACACCATATATTTT | CATSENLGNTIYF | TRBJ1-3 | - | - | TRBV24-1
TGCGCCAGCAGCTCGCAGGGAGGTAGCAATCAGCCCCAGCATTTT | CASSSQGGSNQPQHF | TRBJ1-5 | - | - | TRBV5-1
TGTGCCAGCACTAACAGGGGGATCCGCACTGAAGCTTTCTTT | CASTNRGIRTEAFF | TRBJ1-1 | TRBD1 | - | TRBV6-5
TGTGCCAGCAGCCATGGGGGGCAAGAGACCCAGTACTTC | CASSHGGQETQYF | TRBJ2-5 | - | - | TRBV11-3
TGTGCCAGCAGCCGTACCTGGGGGGATGTGACCGGGGAGCTGTTTTTT | CASSRTWGDVTGELFF | TRBJ2-2 | - | - | TRBV3-1/TRBV3-2
TGTGCCAGCAGTTTTGACAGGAATAGCAATCAGCCCCAGCATTTT | CASSFDRNSNQPQHF | TRBJ1-5 | - | - | TRBV2
TGCGCCAGCAGCGGCAGGGGGCCGGGTGTCACCGGGGAGCTGTTTTTT | CASSGRGPGVTGELFF | TRBJ2-2 | TRBD1 | few | TRBV5-1
TGCGCCAGCAGCCCGAGAGACAGCCGACTAGCCGAGACCCAGTACTTC | CASSPRDSRLAETQYF | TRBJ2-5 | TRBD2 | - | TRBV5-1
TGTGCCAGCAGGACTACCCGGGGGGCAAATTCACCCCTCCACTTT | CASRTTRGANSPLHF | TRBJ1-6 | - | - | TRBV6-5
TGTGCCAGCAGCGCTTGGCCCGGGGAGCTGTTTTTT | CASSAWPGELFF | TRBJ2-2 | - | - | TRBV11-3
TGTGCCAGCAGTTTTGGAGATCGCACTGAAGCTTTCTTT | CASSFGDRTEAFF | TRBJ1-1 | - | - | TRBV27
TGCGCCAGCAGCTCGGATACAGGGGGCGCCTCTGAAGCTTTCTTT | CASSSDTGGASEAFF | TRBJ1-1 | TRBD1 | - | TRBV5-1
TGTGCCAGCAGTGAAGCGACTGACAGGGGTAGGGGCTACACCTTC | CASSEATDRGRGYTF | TRBJ1-2 | TRBD1 | many | TRBV6-1
TGTGCCAGCAGCCCTCCCGACAGGGGGCGCATCGATGAAAAACTGTTTTTT | CASSPPDRGRIDEKLFF | TRBJ1-4 | TRBD1 | few | TRBV7-2
TGTGCCAGTAATAGCGGGGGGGACAACAATGAGCAGTTCTTC | CASNSGGDNNEQFF | TRBJ2-1 | TRBD2 | - | TRBV19
TGTGCCAGCAGTAACGGACCCTCGACTAACTTC | CASSNGPSTNF | TRBJ2-5 | - | - | TRBV6-5
TGTGCCAGCAGATTAGGACAGGGCTCGGGGTCCTACGAGCAGTACTTC | CASRLGQGSGSYEQYF | TRBJ2-7 | TRBD1 | - | TRBV2
TGTGCCACCAGCAGAGAAGGCGGCGAGTTAACTAACTATGGCTACACCTTC | CATSREGGELTNYGYTF | TRBJ1-2 | - | - | TRBV15
TGTGCCAGCAGCCCGGGACAGGGAACCTACGAGCAGTACTTC | CASSPGQGTYEQYF | TRBJ2-7 | TRBD1 | - | TRBV3-1/TRBV3-2
TGTGCCAGCAGCTTTCACAGGGAAGGAGATACGCAGTATTTT | CASSFHREGDTQYF | TRBJ2-3 | - | - | TRBV11-2
TGTGCCAGCAGTGGGGACAGGGGTTACGAGCAGTACTTC | CASSGDRGYEQYF | TRBJ2-7 | TRBD1 | - | TRBV6-2/TRBV6-3
TGTGCCAGCAGCCAATTCGTGGGGGCGCACGGCTACACCTTC | CASSQFVGAHGYTF | TRBJ1-2 | - | - | TRBV3-1/TRBV3-2
TGTGCCAGCAGCCCAACAGGGTACGAGCAGTACTTC | CASSPTGYEQYF | TRBJ2-7 | - | - | TRBV7-2
TGTGCCAGCAGCTTTGTTGGACAGGAGAACACTGAAGCTTTCTTT | CASSFVGQENTEAFF | TRBJ1-1 | - | - | TRBV12-1
TGTGCCAGCAGCGTAGGTCTAGCAAATCAAGAGACCCAGTACTTC | CASSVGLANQETQYF | TRBJ2-5 | - | few | TRBV9
TGCGCCAGCAGCCAAGAACGACTAGCGGGGACCAATACGCAGTATTTT | CASSQERLAGTNTQYF | TRBJ2-3 | TRBD2 | - | TRBV4-1
TGTGCCAGCGGGGGAGGGACTACCTATAGCAATCAGCCCCAGCATTTT | CASGGGTTYSNQPQHF | TRBJ1-5 | - | - | TRBV2
TGTGCCAGCAGCCCACACCGAGTCAGGGGGGTGCCTGAGCAGTTCTTC | CASSPHRVRGVPEQFF | TRBJ2-1 | - | - | TRBV4-2
TGTGCCAGCAGCCAAGATTGGGTGGGGGGCCAAGAGACCCAGTACTTC | CASSQDWVGGQETQYF | TRBJ2-5 | - | once | TRBV3-1/TRBV3-2
TGTGCCAGCAGTGAAGACAGGGATCCAAACTATGGCTACACCTTC | CASSEDRDPNYGYTF | TRBJ1-2 | TRBD1 | - | TRBV28
TGTGCCAGCAGTGAAAGGACAGGGACCACAGATACGCAGTATTTT | CASSERTGTTDTQYF | TRBJ2-3 | TRBD1 | - | TRBV6-1
TGTGCCACCAGTGTGGGGCAGGGGGCAGATACGCAGTATTTT | CATSVGQGADTQYF | TRBJ2-3 | TRBD1 | once | TRBV24-1
TGCGCCAGCAGCCAAGAGGAGGGTTTTGGCCCTGAAGCTTTCTTT | CASSQEEGFGPEAFF | TRBJ1-1 | - | once | TRBV4-1
TGTGCCAGCAGCCAAGGTATAGGGGCAGGGGCTAACTACAATGAGCAGTTCTTC | CASSQGIGAGANYNEQFF | TRBJ2-1 | - | - | TRBV3-1/TRBV3-2
TGTGCCAGCAGCTCCCGGGACAGGTTAACCTACGAGCAGTACTTC | CASSSRDRLTYEQYF | TRBJ2-7 | TRBD1 | - | TRBV5-6
TGTGCCAGCAGTGCGGAGTTGGGACAGGGGGCGGAATCTATCTATGGCTACACCTTC | CASSAELGQGAESIYGYTF | TRBJ1-2 | TRBD1 | - | TRBV6-1
TGTGCCAGCTCACCATCGGCGGGGCGTACAACTAATGAAAAACTGTTTTTT | CASSPSAGRTTNEKLFF | TRBJ1-4 | - | - | TRBV18
TGCGCCAGCAGCTTGACGGGGTTAGGAAACACCATATATTTT | CASSLTGLGNTIYF | TRBJ1-3 | - | - | TRBV5-1
TGTGCCAGCCACGGACTAGCGGGGGAGAACCAGTACTTC | CASHGLAGENQYF | TRBJ2-5 | TRBD2 | once | TRBV2
TGCGCCAGCAGCTTGGGGGGACAGCAAAATTCACCCCTCCACTTT | CASSLGGQQNSPLHF | TRBJ1-6 | TRBD1 | - | TRBV5-1
TGTGCCAGCAGCTTCCCGACTATAACCTTCAACAATGAGCAGTTCTTC | CASSFPTITFNNEQFF | TRBJ2-1 | - | - | TRBV7-9
TGTGCCTGGAGTGTACGTGCCTCCGGGACAGTGAGCTCACCCCTCCACTTT | CAWSVRASGTVSSPLHF | TRBJ1-6 | TRBD1 | - | TRBV30
TGCGCCAGCAGCGCACCGGACAGGGATCACGAAAAACTGTTTTTT | CASSAPDRDHEKLFF | TRBJ1-4 | TRBD1 | - | TRBV5-1
TGTGCCAGCTCACTTGGAGCTAGCACAGATACGCAGTATTTT | CASSLGASTDTQYF | TRBJ2-3 | - | - | TRBV18
TGTGCCAGCAGCCAAGATTTCGGGGGAAATATCTTTGCCGGTTCACCCCTCCACTTT | CASSQDFGGNIFAGSPLHF | TRBJ1-6 | - | - | TRBV3-1/TRBV3-2
TGTGCCAGTAGTATCGGAGGGAACTCCGAGCAGTACTTC | CASSIGGNSEQYF | TRBJ2-7 | - | few | TRBV19